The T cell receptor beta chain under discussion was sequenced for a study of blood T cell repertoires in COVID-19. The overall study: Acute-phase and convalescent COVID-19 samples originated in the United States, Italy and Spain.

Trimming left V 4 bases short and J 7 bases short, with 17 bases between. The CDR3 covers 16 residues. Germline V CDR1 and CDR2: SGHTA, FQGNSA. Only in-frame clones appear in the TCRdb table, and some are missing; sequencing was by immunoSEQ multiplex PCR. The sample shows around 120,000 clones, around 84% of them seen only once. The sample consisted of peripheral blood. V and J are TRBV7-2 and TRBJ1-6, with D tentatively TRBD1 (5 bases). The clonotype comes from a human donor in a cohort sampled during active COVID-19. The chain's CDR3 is CASSYQGSSGNSPLHF. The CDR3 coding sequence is TGTGCCAGCAGCTATCAGGGCAGTAGTGGGAATTCACCCCTCCACTTT.